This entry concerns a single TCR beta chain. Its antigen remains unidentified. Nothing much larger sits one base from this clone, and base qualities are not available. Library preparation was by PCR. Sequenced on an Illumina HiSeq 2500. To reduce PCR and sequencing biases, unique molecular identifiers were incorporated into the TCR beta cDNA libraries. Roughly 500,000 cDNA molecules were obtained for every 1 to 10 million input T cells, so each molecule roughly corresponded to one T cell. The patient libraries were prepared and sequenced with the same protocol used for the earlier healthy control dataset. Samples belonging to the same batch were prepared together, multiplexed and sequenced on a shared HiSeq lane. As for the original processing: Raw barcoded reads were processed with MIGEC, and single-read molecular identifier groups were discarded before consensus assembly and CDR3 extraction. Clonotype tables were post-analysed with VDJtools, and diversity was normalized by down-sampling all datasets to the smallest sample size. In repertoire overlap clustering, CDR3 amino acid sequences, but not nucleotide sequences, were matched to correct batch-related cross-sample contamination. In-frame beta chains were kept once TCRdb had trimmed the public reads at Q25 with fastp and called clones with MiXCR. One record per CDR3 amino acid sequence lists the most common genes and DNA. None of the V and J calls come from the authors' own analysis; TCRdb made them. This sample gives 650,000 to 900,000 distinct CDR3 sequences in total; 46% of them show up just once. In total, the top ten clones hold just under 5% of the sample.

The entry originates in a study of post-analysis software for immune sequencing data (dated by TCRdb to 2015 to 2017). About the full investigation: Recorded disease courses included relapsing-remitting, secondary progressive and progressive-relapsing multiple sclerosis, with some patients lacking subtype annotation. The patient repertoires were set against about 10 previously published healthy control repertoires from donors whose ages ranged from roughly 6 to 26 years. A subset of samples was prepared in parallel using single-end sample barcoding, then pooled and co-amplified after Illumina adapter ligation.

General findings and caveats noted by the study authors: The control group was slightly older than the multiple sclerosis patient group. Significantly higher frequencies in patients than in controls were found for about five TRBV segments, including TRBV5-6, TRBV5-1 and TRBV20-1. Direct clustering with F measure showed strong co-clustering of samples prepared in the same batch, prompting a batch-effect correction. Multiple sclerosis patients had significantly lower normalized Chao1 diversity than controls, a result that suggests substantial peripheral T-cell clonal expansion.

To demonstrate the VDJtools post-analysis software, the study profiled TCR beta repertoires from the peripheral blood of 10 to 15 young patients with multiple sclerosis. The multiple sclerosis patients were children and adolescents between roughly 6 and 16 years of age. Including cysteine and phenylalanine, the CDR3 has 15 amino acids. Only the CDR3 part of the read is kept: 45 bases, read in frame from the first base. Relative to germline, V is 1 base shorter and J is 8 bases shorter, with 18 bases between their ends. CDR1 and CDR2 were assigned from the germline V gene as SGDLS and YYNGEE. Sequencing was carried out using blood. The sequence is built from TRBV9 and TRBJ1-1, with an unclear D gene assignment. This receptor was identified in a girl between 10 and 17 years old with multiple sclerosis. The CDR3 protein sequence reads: CASSVSATPGWEAFF. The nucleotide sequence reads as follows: TGTGCCAGCAGCGTATCAGCCACTCCCGGTTGGGAAGCTTTCTTT. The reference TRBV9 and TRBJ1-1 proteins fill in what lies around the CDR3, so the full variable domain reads DSGVTQTPKHLITATGQRVTLRCSPRSGDLSVYWYQQSLDQGLQFLIQYYNGEERAKGNILERFSAQQFPDLHSELNLSSLELGDSALYFCASSVSATPGWEAFFGQGTRLTVV.